This T cell receptor (beta chain) was identified in a study of blood T cells in healthy people across ages. Study information: Template-switching capture recovered about one barcoded beta molecule per two T cells.

General study findings and limits: Roughly linear declines in TCR beta diversity per million T cells occurred with age.

It was with a sample-barcoded 5' primer and a J-beta primer mix that a second PCR of roughly 7 to 12 cycles was run. Each CDR3 protein gets one entry after TCRdb re-called the 5' RACE reads with MiXCR. This table holds approximately 1.5 million distinct CDR3 sequences, 34% found once. This clonotype was detected a few times. Its specificity is not known. CDR1 is SGHRS, CDR2 YFSETQ, per germline. Trimming took 0 bases from V and 2 from J, leaving 9 bases between them. The CDR3 loop spans 15 amino acids. The V and J genes are TRBV5-1 and TRBJ1-5, with D hard to call. The receptor was derived from a young woman in good health. The sample taken for sequencing was blood. The CDR3: CASSLDPRGNQPQHF. CDR3 DNA sequence: TGCGCCAGCAGCTTGGACCCACGGGGCAATCAGCCCCAGCATTTT.